The source of this T cell receptor beta chain is a study of shared clonotypes between healthy human individuals. Study-wide results and limits: The four-donor shared clonotypes exceeded non-shared clonotypes in generation probability, with non-shared ones scoring lower. Depth of sequencing was expected to influence donor clonotype sharing. Memory subsets generally showed lower estimated richness than naive subsets. Inspection by rarefaction showed sorted-subset sequencing to be incomplete despite large depth.

The CDR3 sequence is 12 residues long. Trimming stripped 6 bases from V and 7 bases from J, with 12 bases between. The germline gives CDR1 ENHRY, CDR2 SYGVKD. Remarks on this clone: Its antigen is unknown.

Sequencing used immunoSEQ multiplex PCR; TCRdb keeps in-frame clones, though not all of them. The table records just over 2,000,000 clones, 90% to 95% of them present only once. Sequenced sample: naive CD4+ T cells sorted from blood. Subset denoted: CD45RA+ positively selected. The rearrangement links TRBV10-3 to TRBJ1-2, with D unresolved. This clonotype was obtained from a man between 18 and 35 years old in good health. This CDR3 is CAISSPVGGYTF. CDR3 sequence (DNA): TGTGCCATCAGCTCCCCTGTTGGTGGCTACACCTTC.